This TCR beta chain was sequenced in a study of CD8 T cells in ankylosing spondylitis. Study results and limitations: Made up of fewer than 10 highly homologous variants, a TCR beta motif appeared characteristic of ankylosing spondylitis blood.

TCRdb called the 5' RACE reads again in MiXCR, with one record for every CDR3 protein. The data show hundreds of thousands of distinct CDR3 sequences, about 12% seen once. Turning to this clonotype: The antigen is unknown.

Trimming took 1 base from V and 5 from J; bases not matched to a gene: 1. Germline CDR1 is SGHTA and CDR2 is FQGNSA. This CDR3 has 15 residues. V and J are TRBV7-2 and TRBJ2-1; 11 bases line up with TRBD2. Sequencing was performed on blood, either unsorted or a sorted T cell fraction (not recorded which). This clonotype was sampled from a male donor with ankylosing spondylitis. The DNA for the CDR3 is TGTGCCAGCAGCTTAGAGGGACTAGCGGACAATGAGCAGTTCTTC. Translation gives CASSLEGLADNEQFF.